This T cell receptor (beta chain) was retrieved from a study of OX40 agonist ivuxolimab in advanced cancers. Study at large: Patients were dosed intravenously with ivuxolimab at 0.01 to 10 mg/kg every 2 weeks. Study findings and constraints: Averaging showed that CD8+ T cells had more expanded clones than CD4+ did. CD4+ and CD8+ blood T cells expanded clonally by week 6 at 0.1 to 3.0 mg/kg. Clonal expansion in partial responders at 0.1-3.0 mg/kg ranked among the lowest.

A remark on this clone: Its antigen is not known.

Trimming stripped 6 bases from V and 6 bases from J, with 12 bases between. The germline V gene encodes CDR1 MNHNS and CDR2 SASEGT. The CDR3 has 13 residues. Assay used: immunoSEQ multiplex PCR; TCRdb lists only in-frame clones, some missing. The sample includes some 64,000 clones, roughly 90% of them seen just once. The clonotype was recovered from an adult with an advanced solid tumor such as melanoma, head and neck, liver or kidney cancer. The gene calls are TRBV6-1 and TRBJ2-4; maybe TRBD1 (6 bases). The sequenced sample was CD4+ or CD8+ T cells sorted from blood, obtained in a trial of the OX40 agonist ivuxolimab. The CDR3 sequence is CASSHLRGNIQYF. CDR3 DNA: TGTGCCAGCAGCCACCTCAGGGGAAACATTCAGTACTTC.